The sequence of this T cell receptor beta chain was determined in a study of blood T cell repertoires in COVID-19. Across the study: Samples taken during acute and convalescent COVID-19 were collected in the United States, Italy and Spain.

Method: immunoSEQ multiplex PCR; TCRdb's copy keeps in-frame clones and lacks some. Among fewer than 250,000 clones listed, under 90% were seen once. V lost 0 bases and J lost 9, with 33 bases in between. The CDR3 loop spans 20 amino acids. Germline lookup yields CDR1 LGHDT and CDR2 YNNKEL (reference sequence). This clonotype originated in a woman aged 80 or over with COVID-19, enrolled during active disease. The specimen was peripheral blood. The chain links TRBV3-1 (or the pseudogene TRBV3-2) to TRBJ2-7; perhaps TRBD1 as D (6 bases). The CDR3 DNA is TGTGCCAGCAGCCAAGAAGATGAATTTCAGAAAAATTACAGGGTAAGGGGGCAGTACTTC. Encoded protein: CASSQEDEFQKNYRVRGQYF.